These 9 T cell receptor beta chains were sequenced from one sample in a study of blood T cell repertoires in COVID-19. Some clones are missing from TCRdb's copy, which holds only in-frame ones; the method was immunoSEQ multiplex PCR. The sample has some 150,000 clones, 80% seen once. Input material: peripheral blood. Source of these receptors: a man in his sixties with active or convalescent COVID-19.

The chain's CDR3 is CASSQRQVEKLFF. The CDR3 region has the DNA TGCGCCAGCAGCCAACGACAGGTTGAAAAACTGTTTTTT. The chain links TRBV4-3 to TRBJ1-4; D is possibly TRBD1 (6 bases). The CDR3 is 13 residues long. Germline V CDR1 and CDR2: LGHNA, YSLEER. The V and J ends lost 2 bases and 7 bases respectively, with 8 bases between them.

This chain links TRBV6-2 or TRBV6-3 with TRBJ2-5, with TRBD1 matching 8 bases. V shed 4 bases, J shed 1 base, and the junction held 5 bases outside the gene matches. Germline V CDR1 and CDR2: MNHEY, SVGEGT. The CDR3 is 15 amino acids. The CDR3 loop reads CASSSWTGIQETQYF. In DNA form, the CDR3 reads TGTGCCAGCAGTTCATGGACAGGGATCCAAGAGACCCAGTACTTC.

J is TRBJ1-6 and V is TRBV7-9; the D gene is possibly TRBD1 (5 bases). CDR1 is SEHNR, CDR2 FQNEAQ, per germline (reference sequence). This CDR3 contains 14 residues. Trimming stripped 3 bases from V and 11 bases from J, with 14 bases between. The DNA for the CDR3 is TGTGCCAGCAGCTTCGGGGTAGCGGGGGCACCCCTCCACTTT. It yields the protein CASSFGVAGAPLHF.

The genes are TRBV28 and TRBJ1-5, with D possibly matching TRBD1 (5 bases). The CDR3 is made up of 12 amino acids. V lost 11 bases to trimming and J lost 6 bases, with 14 bases between them. The germline gives CDR1 MDHEN, CDR2 SYDVKM. In DNA, the CDR3 is TGTGCCTCCCAACGGGGGACTCAGCCCCAGCATTTT. Encoded protein: CASQRGTQPQHF.

The chain recombines TRBV7-2 with TRBJ2-6; a possible D gene is TRBD2 (6 bases). Per the germline V gene, CDR1 is SGHTA and CDR2 is FQGNSA. The ends were cut back, 5 bases at V and 1 base at J, with 12 bases in the middle. CDR3 length equals 16 residues. CDR3 sequence: CASSLSGASGANVLTF. The CDR3 DNA reads TGTGCCAGCAGCCTTAGCGGAGCTTCTGGGGCCAACGTCCTGACTTTC.

This clone was observed a handful of times. The chain joins TRBV5-1 to TRBJ2-4, with D perhaps matching TRBD2 (5 bases). Trimming removed 4 bases at V and 3 bases at J, with 14 bases between. This CDR3 comprises 15 residues. From germline, CDR1 is SGHRS and CDR2 YFSETQ. Here the CDR3 DNA reads TGCGCCAGCAGCCCGAATCCGGGATTCAAAAACATTCAGTACTTC. Its translation: CASSPNPGFKNIQYF.

The chain carries TRBV7-7 and TRBJ2-1; D possibly corresponds to TRBD1 (6 bases). The CDR3 loop spans 15 amino acids. Trimming took off 1 base at V and 6 bases at J, with 13 bases between the two ends. CDR1 and CDR2 (germline): SSHAT, FNYEAQ (reference sequence). The DNA of the CDR3 is TGTGCCAGCAGCTTAGGGGGGACATTTGGCAATGAGCAGTTCTTC. It encodes CASSLGGTFGNEQFF.

The CDR3 DNA sequence: TGTGCCAGCACAGGACAGAACTACGAGCAGTACTTC. Translation: CASTGQNYEQYF. The chain carries TRBV2 and TRBJ2-7; D perhaps matches TRBD1 (6 bases). V was pared by 7 bases and J by 3 bases, with 10 bases between. Per germline, CDR1 SNHLY and CDR2 FYNNEI. CDR3 size: 12 residues.

The chain carries TRBV29-1 and TRBJ2-3, with D possibly matching TRBD1 (6 bases). The CDR3 runs to 14 residues. The germline V gene encodes CDR1 SQVTM and CDR2 ANQGSEA. V was shortened by 1 base and J by 2 bases, with 10 bases between the two germline ends. CDR3 sequence: CSVEGRTDTDTQYF. The CDR3 DNA is TGCAGCGTTGAAGGCCGGACAGACACAGATACGCAGTATTTT.